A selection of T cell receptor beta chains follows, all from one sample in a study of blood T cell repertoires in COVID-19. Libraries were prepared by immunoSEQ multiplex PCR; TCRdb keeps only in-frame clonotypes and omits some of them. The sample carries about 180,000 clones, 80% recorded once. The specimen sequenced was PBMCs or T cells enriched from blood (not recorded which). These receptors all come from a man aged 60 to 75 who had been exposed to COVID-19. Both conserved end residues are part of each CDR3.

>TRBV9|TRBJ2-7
CASSPESFRHEQYF
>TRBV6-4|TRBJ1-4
CASSDSGGEGEKLFF
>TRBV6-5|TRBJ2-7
CASSLTGAAVDEQYF
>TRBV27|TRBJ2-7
CASAQEGQGNHGWGEQYF
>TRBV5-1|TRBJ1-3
CASSVDNSGNTIYF
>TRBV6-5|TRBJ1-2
CASSGLSGGYTF
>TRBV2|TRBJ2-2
CASSEVYYSGTNTGELFF
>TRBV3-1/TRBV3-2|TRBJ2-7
CASSQQSEQYF
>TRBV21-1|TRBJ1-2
CASSKARIGTGTPWNYGYTF
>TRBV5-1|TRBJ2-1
CASSAAGTAPNNEQFF
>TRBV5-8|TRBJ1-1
CASSLNRGIQNTEAFF
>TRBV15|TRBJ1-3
CATSGWGQGTSGNTIYF
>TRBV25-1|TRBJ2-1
CASTRGTYNEQFF
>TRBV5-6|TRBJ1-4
CASSLQGAVKTNEKLFF
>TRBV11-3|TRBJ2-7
CASSSGVGGQYF
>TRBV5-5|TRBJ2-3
CASRPPGQGARRKYF
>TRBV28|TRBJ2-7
CASTLTGSIEQYF
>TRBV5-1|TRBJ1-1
CASSPLSRNTEAFF
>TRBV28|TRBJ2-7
CASSSWDRGYEQYF
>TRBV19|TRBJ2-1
CASSRTGTYNEQFF
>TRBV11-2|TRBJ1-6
CASSFGGGNSPLHF
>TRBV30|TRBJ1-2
CAWRAGSAANYGYTF